The 10 T cell receptor beta chains reported below all come from one sample, sequenced in a study of cytomegalovirus exposure and HLA in healthy donors. The study ran its PCR with 60 Vbeta and 13 Jbeta primers. Assay used: immunoSEQ multiplex PCR; TCRdb lists only in-frame clones, some missing. Here the sample table reports 100,000 to 150,000 clones. The sequenced material came from PBMCs. The origin of the receptors is a woman aged 40 to 50 in good health and CMV-seronegative.

The chain has TRBV5-4 and TRBJ2-2; D is uncertain. The CDR3 is 13 amino acids. Germline V gives CDR1 SGHNT, CDR2 YYREEE (reference sequence). Trimming pared 2 bases from V and 3 bases from J, leaving 5 bases between. CDR3 DNA: TGTGCCAGCAGCTTTAAATACACCGGGGAGCTGTTTTTT. Amino acids: CASSFKYTGELFF.

This chain connects TRBV6-1 to TRBJ2-7; 9 bases align to TRBD2. Germline trimming cut 8 bases from V and 5 bases from J; bases unmatched to any gene: 7. Germline V gives CDR1 MNHNS, CDR2 SASEGT. The CDR3 sequence is 13 residues long. The CDR3 reads CASRAGGRDEQYV. CDR3 coding DNA: TGTGCCAGCCGAGCGGGGGGCAGGGACGAGCAGTACGTC.

The V gene is TRBV28, the J gene TRBJ1-2; 10 nucleotides line up with TRBD1. The V gene end was trimmed by 6 bases and the J gene end by 8 bases; junction bases not matched to a gene: 12. The CDR3 contains 15 residues. CDR1 MDHEN and CDR2 SYDVKM come from the germline V gene. The CDR3 sequence is CASSPPGQGWEGYTF. The CDR3 DNA reads as TGTGCCAGCAGCCCCCCGGGACAGGGGTGGGAAGGCTACACCTTC.

The rearrangement links TRBV6-6 to TRBJ2-3, with a weak D call TRBD1 (6 bases). Germline lookup yields CDR1 MNHNY and CDR2 SVGAGI (reference sequence). V gave up 8 bases and J gave up 1 base, with 13 bases separating them. This CDR3 spans 14 amino acids. The CDR3 nucleotides are TGTGCCAGCTCGAGACAGGACCGCACAGATACGCAGTATTTT. Protein sequence: CASSRQDRTDTQYF.

J is TRBJ1-2 and V is TRBV5-4; D ambiguous. Germline CDR1 reads SGHNT; CDR2 reads YYREEE (reference sequence). V gave up 4 bases and J gave up 0 bases, with 7 bases separating them. This CDR3 has 13 amino acids. CDR3 sequence: CASSPPANYGYTF. CDR3 bases: TGTGCCAGCAGCCCGCCAGCTAACTATGGCTACACCTTC.

J is TRBJ1-4 and V is TRBV7-8; tentatively, D is TRBD1 (6 bases). Trimming took off 7 bases at V and 2 bases at J, with 8 bases between the two ends. The CDR3 is 13 residues long. Germline CDR1 SGHVS, CDR2 FQNEAQ. The CDR3 sequence: CASKRGTNEKLFF. DNA of the CDR3: TGTGCCAGCAAAAGGGGGACTAATGAAAAACTGTTTTTT.

The chain joins TRBV5-8 to TRBJ1-5; TRBD1 matches at 7 bases. The J segment lost 2 bases and the V segment lost 1 base, leaving 3 bases of the junction unmatched. CDR3 size: 15 residues. Germline V gene data show CDR1 as SGHTS and CDR2 as YDEGEE. The CDR3 DNA is TGTGCCAGCAGCTTGACAGGGGTCGGCAATCAGCCCCAGCATTTT. This encodes CASSLTGVGNQPQHF.

The V call is TRBV18, the J call TRBJ2-1; 9 bases agree with TRBD1. CDR3 length equals 15 residues. J was trimmed by 2 bases and V by 6 bases; bases with no gene match: 5. Per germline, CDR1 KGHSH and CDR2 LQKENI. CDR3: CASSPGTGTYNEQFF. The CDR3 region has the DNA TGTGCCAGCTCCCCAGGGACAGGGACCTACAATGAGCAGTTCTTC. Filled out from reference TRBV18 and TRBJ2-1, the complete variable domain reads NAGVMQNPRHLVRRRGQEARLRCSPMKGHSHVYWYRQLPEEGLKFMVYLQKENIIDESGMPKERFSAEFPKEGPSILRIQQVVRGDSAAYFCASSPGTGTYNEQFFGPGTRLTVL.

V gene TRBV4-2 combines with J gene TRBJ1-6; D is unclear. Per the germline V gene, CDR1 is LGHNA and CDR2 is YNFKEQ. V lost 1 base and J lost 11, with 15 bases in between. CDR3 length equals 15 residues. The CDR3, as DNA: TGTGCCAGCAGCCAAGGTTATCAATCAGAAACACCCCTCCACTTT. Translating it yields CASSQGYQSETPLHF.

V and J are TRBV6-6 and TRBJ1-4; a possible D gene is TRBD1 (5 bases). Germline V gene sequence: CDR1 MNHNY, CDR2 SVGAGI (reference sequence). The CDR3 is 16 amino acids. V lost 2 bases and J 6 bases, leaving 16 bases between the germline ends. The CDR3 DNA follows: TGTGCCAGCAGTTACCCGGAGGGGCAGGGTGATGAAAAACTGTTTTTT. Translation gives CASSYPEGQGDEKLFF.